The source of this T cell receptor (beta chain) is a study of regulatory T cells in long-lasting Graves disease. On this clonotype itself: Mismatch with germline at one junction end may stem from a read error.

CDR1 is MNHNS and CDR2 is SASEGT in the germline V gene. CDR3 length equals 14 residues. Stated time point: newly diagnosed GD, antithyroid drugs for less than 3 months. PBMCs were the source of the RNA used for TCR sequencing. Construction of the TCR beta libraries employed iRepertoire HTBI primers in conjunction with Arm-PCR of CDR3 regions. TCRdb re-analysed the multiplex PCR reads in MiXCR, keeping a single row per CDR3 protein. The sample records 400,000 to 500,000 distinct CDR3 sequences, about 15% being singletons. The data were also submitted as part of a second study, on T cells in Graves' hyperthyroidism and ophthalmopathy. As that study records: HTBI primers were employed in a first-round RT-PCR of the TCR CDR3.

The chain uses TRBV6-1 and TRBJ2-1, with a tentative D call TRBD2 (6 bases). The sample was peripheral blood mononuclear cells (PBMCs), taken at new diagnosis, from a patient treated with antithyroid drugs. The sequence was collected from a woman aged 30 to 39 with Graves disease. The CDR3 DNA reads TGCGCCAGCAGTGAAGCGGGTCCCTACAATGAGCAGTTCTTC. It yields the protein CASSEAGPYNEQFF.